This T cell receptor beta chain was recovered during a study of cytomegalovirus exposure and HLA in healthy donors. Overall study results and limits: Analysis performed later found approximately 17,000 TCR beta sequences associated with HLA alleles at 0.05 false discovery rate.

Turning to this clone: What it binds is not known.

The study ran its PCR with 60 Vbeta and 13 Jbeta primers. Clones were sequenced by immunoSEQ multiplex PCR, and TCRdb holds only the in-frame ones, with some missing. The sample contains approximately 190,000 clones, roughly nine tenths of which appear only once. Trimming left V 7 bases short and J 4 bases short, with 17 bases between. Per the germline V gene, CDR1 is MNHEY and CDR2 is SVGAGI. CDR3 length equals 14 residues. The TCR sequence derives from a boy between 2 and 10 years old in good health and CMV-seronegative. Material for sequencing was PBMCs. The genes are TRBV6-5 and TRBJ2-7; possibly TRBD1 for D (5 bases). The DNA of the CDR3 is TGTGCCAGCACCGATGCAGGGAAGGGGTACGAGCAGTACTTC. Its protein product is CASTDAGKGYEQYF.